This T cell receptor beta chain derives from a study of neoadjuvant nivolumab and ipilimumab in lung cancer (dated by TCRdb to between 2020 and 2021). For the wider study: Nivolumab was given at 3 mg/kg intravenously on days 1, 15 and 29, and the combination arm added ipilimumab 1 mg/kg on day 1 only. The primary endpoint of the trial was the rate of major pathologic response (MPR) in the intention-to-treat population of each study arm. Of the approximately 43 patients with operable NSCLC treated in the trial, approximately 23 were randomized to nivolumab monotherapy and around 20 to nivolumab plus ipilimumab. TCR repertoires were compared between pretherapy (baseline) peripheral blood and tumors resected at surgery after neoadjuvant immune checkpoint blockade. Matched pretherapy and resected tumor pairs were analyzed for seven patients, of whom four received nivolumab and three received nivolumab plus ipilimumab.

The time point label corresponds to: pretherapy, before neoadjuvant immune checkpoint inhibitors. The samples were taken from NEOSTAR, a phase 2 randomized trial in operable NSCLC that tested neoadjuvant nivolumab or nivolumab plus ipilimumab, followed by surgery. Here is what the overall study found, with its caveats: TCR sequencing was performed in a small number of samples. Pretherapy blood TCR richness correlated positively with richness in tumors resected after neoadjuvant therapy (Spearman R ≈ 0.86). Resected tumors had greater TCR richness and clonality than tumor-adjacent uninvolved lung, and increases were observed in more dual-therapy-treated tumors. No significant correlation was found between TCR clonality and pathologic tumor regression, and only a single major-pathologic-response sample was available for the analysis of TCR clonality versus pathologic tumor regression. From pretherapy to surgery, tumor T-cell richness and clonality increased in three of three dual-therapy tumors but in only two of four nivolumab-treated tumors.

Comment on this clone: What this receptor recognizes is not known. No qualities accompany the bases; no much larger clone lies one base away.

The library was prepared using the immunoSEQ multiplex PCR assay. As for the authors' bioinformatics: Richness and clonality were used to summarize the repertoires, and clones that significantly expanded or contracted between pre- and post-therapy samples were identified. In its TCRdb copy, this immuneACCESS table keeps in-frame sequences only and misses some clones. Where compared with another copy, unresolved V genes explain less than half of these, and the others have no known cause. The V and J calls and clone size come from that table; D and trimming were worked out from the DNA. The sample profile shows 39,000 or so clones; roughly 89% of them were found once. More than 3% of the sample rests with the top ten. The germline V gene (reference sequence) provides CDR1 LNHDA and CDR2 SQIVND. The junction shows trimming of 3 bases on V and 4 bases on J, plus 12 bases between the germline ends. The CDR3, cysteine through phenylalanine, is 15 amino acids long. Only CDR3 DNA is held: 45 bases, read in frame from base 1.

The receptor's source is an adult with non-small cell lung cancer. Sequenced here: peripheral blood, sampled before neoadjuvant nivolumab, alone or with ipilimumab. The rearranged segments are TRBV19 and TRBJ2-2, and TRBD2 may be the D gene, going by 5 matching bases. Read as DNA, the sequence is TGTGCCAGTAGTATGTGGGAGATGGGCACCGGGGAGCTGTTTTTT. It translates to CASSMWEMGTGELFF.